Listed below are T cell receptor beta chains from one sample, sequenced in a study. TCRdb re-called the RT-PCR reads with MiXCR, one entry per CDR3 protein. The sample has hundreds of thousands of distinct CDR3 sequences, approximately 15% seen once. Sequences were obtained from memory CD4+ T cells from blood. Receptors originate from a female donor in good health, serving as a healthy control. Each CDR3 is given with its conserved first and last residue.

TRBJ2-3	TRBV24-1	CATSDSTGTSSIDTQYF
TRBJ1-2	TRBV20-1	CSAAGRVDYGYTF
TRBJ2-3	TRBV20-1	CSAPGLAGGADTQYF
TRBJ1-2	TRBV9	CASTTSWTGSYGYTF
TRBJ2-2	TRBV7-7	CASSLERTGHGELFF
TRBJ1-1	TRBV3-1	CASSQPPLGGRIRTEAFF
TRBJ2-5	TRBV29-1	CSVEGAGVVETQYF
TRBJ2-1	TRBV28	CATYAGLAGGDEQFF
TRBJ2-7	TRBV24-1	CATSDSDRAYEQYF
TRBJ1-3	TRBV20-1	CSAWDPRGGNTIYF
TRBJ2-5	TRBV6-1	CASSDEVGGGETQYF
TRBJ1-5	TRBV7-2	CASSLSRGGGNQPQHF
TRBJ2-7	TRBV18	CASSPPQGLVYEQYF
TRBJ2-7	TRBV5-1	CASSLQEGFGEQYF
TRBJ2-2	TRBV6-5	CASSFPGLYPGELFF
TRBJ2-6	TRBV10-3	CASGQGTSGANVLTF
TRBJ2-2	TRBV6-5	CASRGVGELFF
TRBJ1-5	TRBV19	CASSLTAFEPQHF
TRBJ1-5	TRBV7-2	CASSLVVGNGNQPQHF